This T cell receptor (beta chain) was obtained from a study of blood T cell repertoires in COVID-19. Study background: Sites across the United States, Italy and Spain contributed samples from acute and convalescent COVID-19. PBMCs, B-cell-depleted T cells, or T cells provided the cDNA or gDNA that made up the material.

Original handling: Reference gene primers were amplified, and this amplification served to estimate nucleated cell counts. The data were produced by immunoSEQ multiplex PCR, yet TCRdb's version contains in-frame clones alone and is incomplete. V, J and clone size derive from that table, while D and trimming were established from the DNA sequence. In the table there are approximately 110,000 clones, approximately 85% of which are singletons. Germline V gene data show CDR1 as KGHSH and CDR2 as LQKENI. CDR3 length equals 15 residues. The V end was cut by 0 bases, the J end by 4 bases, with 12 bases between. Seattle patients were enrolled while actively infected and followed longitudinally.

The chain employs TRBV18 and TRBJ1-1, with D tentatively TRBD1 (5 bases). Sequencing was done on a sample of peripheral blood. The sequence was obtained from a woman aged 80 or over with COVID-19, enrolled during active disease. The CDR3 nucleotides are TGTGCCAGCTCACCACCGATGGGGGGAGGCACTGAAGCTTTCTTT. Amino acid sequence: CASSPPMGGGTEAFF.